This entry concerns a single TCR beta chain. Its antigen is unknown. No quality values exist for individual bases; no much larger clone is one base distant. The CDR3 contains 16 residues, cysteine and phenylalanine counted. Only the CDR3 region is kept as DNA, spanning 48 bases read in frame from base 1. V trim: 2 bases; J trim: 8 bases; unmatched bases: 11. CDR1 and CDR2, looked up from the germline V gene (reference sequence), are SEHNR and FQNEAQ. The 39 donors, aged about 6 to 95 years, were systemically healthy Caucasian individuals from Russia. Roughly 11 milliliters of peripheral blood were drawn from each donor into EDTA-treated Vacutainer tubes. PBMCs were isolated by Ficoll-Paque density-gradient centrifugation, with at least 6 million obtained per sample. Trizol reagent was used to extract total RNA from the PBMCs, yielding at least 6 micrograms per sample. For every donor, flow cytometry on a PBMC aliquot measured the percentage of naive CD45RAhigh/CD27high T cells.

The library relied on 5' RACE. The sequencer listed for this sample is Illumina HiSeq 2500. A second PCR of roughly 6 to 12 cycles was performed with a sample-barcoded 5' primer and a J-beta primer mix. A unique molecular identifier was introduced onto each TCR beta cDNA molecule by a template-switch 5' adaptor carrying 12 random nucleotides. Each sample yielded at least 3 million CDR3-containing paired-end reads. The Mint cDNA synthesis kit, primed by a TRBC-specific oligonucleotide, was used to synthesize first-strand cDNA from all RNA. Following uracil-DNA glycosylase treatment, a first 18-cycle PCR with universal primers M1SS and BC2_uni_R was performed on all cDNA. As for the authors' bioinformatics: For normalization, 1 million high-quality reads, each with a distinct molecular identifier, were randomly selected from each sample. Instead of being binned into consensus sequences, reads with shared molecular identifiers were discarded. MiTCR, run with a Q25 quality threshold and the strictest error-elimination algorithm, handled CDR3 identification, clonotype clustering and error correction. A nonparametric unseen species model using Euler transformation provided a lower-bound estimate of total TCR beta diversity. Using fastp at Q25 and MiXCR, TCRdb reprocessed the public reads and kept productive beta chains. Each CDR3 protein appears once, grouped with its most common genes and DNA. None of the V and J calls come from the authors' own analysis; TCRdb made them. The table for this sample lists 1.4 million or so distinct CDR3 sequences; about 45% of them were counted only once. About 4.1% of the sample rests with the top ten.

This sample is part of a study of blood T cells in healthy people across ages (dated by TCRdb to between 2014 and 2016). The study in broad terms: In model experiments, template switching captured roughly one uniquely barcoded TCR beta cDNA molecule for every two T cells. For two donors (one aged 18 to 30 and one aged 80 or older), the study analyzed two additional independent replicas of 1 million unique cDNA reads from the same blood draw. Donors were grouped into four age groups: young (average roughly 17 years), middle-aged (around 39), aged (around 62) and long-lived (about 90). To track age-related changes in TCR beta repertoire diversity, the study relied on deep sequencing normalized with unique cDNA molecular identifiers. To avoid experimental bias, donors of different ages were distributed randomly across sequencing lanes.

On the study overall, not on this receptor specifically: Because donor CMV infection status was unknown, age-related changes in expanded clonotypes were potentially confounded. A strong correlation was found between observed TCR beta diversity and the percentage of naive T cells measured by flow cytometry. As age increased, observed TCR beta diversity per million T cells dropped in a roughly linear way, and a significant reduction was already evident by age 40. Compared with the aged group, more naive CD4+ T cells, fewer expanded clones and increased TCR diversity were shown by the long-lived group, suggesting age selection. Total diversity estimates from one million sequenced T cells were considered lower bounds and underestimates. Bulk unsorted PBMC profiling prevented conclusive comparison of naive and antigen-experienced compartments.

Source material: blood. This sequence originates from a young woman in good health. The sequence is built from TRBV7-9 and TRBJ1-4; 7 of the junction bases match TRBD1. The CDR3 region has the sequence CASSLRPDRFGEKLFF. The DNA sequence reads TGTGCCAGCAGCTTACGCCCGGACAGGTTCGGCGAAAAACTGTTTTTT.